Listed below are T cell receptor beta chains from one sample, sequenced in a study of blood T cell repertoires in COVID-19. TCRdb's table, derived via immunoSEQ multiplex PCR, lists solely in-frame clones and lacks some. This sample has 35,000 to 45,000 clones; almost 85% occur once, and the top ten carry 11% to 15%. The specimen was peripheral blood. The source of these receptors is a human donor in a cohort sampled during active COVID-19. CDR3s include the opening cysteine and the closing phenylalanine or tryptophan. Each record gives: clone size, D gene, J gene, V gene, CDR3 DNA, CDR3 protein. D genes are given only for firm matches. For some rows the clone size is stated as once, few or many, or as a class when expanded; others skip it.

NA TRBD2 TRBJ2-7 TRBV29-1 TGCAGCGTGAGCGGGACTATGTACGAGCAGTACTTC CSVSGTMYEQYF
once NA TRBJ1-3 TRBV2 TGTGCCAGCAGTGGGCAACGGGGGGCGGACACCATATATTTT CASSGQRGADTIYF
NA TRBD2 TRBJ2-5 TRBV18 TGTGCCAGCTCACCACAGGCGGGAGTGAGGACCCAGTACTTC CASSPQAGVRTQYF
NA TRBD2 TRBJ2-5 TRBV28 TGTACCAGCAGTTCAACTGCGACTAGCGGGAGGGCGGAGACCCAGTACTTC CTSSSTATSGRAETQYF
NA TRBD2 TRBJ2-7 TRBV4-3 TGCGCCAGCAGCCAAGATAGGTTGGCTCCCCTTGGGGGGACTAGCAAGACCCACGAGCAGTACTTC CASSQDRLAPLGGTSKTHEQYF
NA NA TRBJ1-1 TRBV6-5 TGTGCCAGCAGTCAACGGTCCTGGAGGATCACTGAAGCTTTCTTT CASSQRSWRITEAFF
few TRBD1 TRBJ1-1 TRBV27 TGTGCCAGCAGACGTACAGGGGAAGGGATCCCTGAAGCTTTCTTT CASRRTGEGIPEAFF
NA TRBD2 TRBJ2-1 TRBV28 TGTGCCAGCAGTTCCCCGGCGGGAGTCCCCTACAATGAGCAGTTCTTC CASSSPAGVPYNEQFF
NA NA TRBJ2-7 TRBV10-2 TGCGCCAGCGTCAAATTTAGCTCCTACGAGCAGTACTTC CASVKFSSYEQYF
NA TRBD1 TRBJ1-5 TRBV10-3 TGTGCCATCAGTGAGTCAGTAGGGGACAGGAATCAGCCCCAGCATTTT CAISESVGDRNQPQHF
NA NA TRBJ1-4 TRBV2 TGTGCCAGCAGTGATTGGGTGACTTCTAATGAAAAACTGTTTTTT CASSDWVTSNEKLFF
NA TRBD1 TRBJ1-1 TRBV19 TGTGCCAGTACCCCACTCGGACAGGGTGACACTGAAGCTTTCTTT CASTPLGQGDTEAFF
NA NA TRBJ2-5 TRBV10-3 TGTGCCATCAGTGATACAGCCCAAGAGACCCAGTACTTC CAISDTAQETQYF
NA NA TRBJ2-5 TRBV12-3/TRBV12-4 TGTGCCAGTAACCCCGGGGAGGAGGAGACCCAGTACTTC CASNPGEEETQYF
NA TRBD1 TRBJ2-7 TRBV6-1 TGTGCCAGCAGTGATACAGACAGGGTATACGAGCAGTACTTC CASSDTDRVYEQYF
NA NA TRBJ2-5 TRBV5-1 TGCGCCAGCAGCCCCTCAGGCGACCAAGAGACCCAGTACTTC CASSPSGDQETQYF
NA NA TRBJ2-7 TRBV9 TGTGCCAGCAGCGTAGGACCCAGGGGCGACGAGCAGTACTTC CASSVGPRGDEQYF
NA TRBD2 TRBJ2-1 TRBV4-1 TGCGCCAGCAGCCGTCATAGCGGGGAGGGTTACGTGGATGAGCAGTTCTTC CASSRHSGEGYVDEQFF
NA NA TRBJ2-3 TRBV19 TGTGCCAGTAGTAGCGGGAGCACAGATACGCAGTATTTT CASSSGSTDTQYF
NA TRBD1 TRBJ2-7 TRBV6-6 TGTGCCAGCAGTTACTTGGGACAGGGGGCTTACGAGCAGTACTTC CASSYLGQGAYEQYF
NA TRBD2 TRBJ2-5 TRBV7-9 TGTGCCAGCAGCTTAGGCGGGACTAGCGACAGAAGATACCAAGAGACCCAGTACTTC CASSLGGTSDRRYQETQYF
NA NA TRBJ2-7 TRBV11-2 TGTGCCAGCAGCTTCGCTCAGGCCGAGCAGTACTTC CASSFAQAEQYF
NA NA TRBJ1-1 TRBV29-1 TGCAGCGTTGACGCTGAAGCTTTCTTT CSVDAEAFF
once TRBD2 TRBJ2-1 TRBV19 TGTGCCAGTAGCAGACTAGCGGGAGACCCCTACAATGAGCAGTTCTTC CASSRLAGDPYNEQFF
NA NA TRBJ1-4 TRBV2 TGTGCCAGCAGAAGGACTGAACTAGCTGAAAAACTGTTTTTT CASRRTELAEKLFF
NA TRBD1 TRBJ2-5 TRBV28 TGTGCCAGCAGCCACCCGACAGGGAGTGAGACCCAGTACTTC CASSHPTGSETQYF
NA TRBD1 TRBJ2-5 TRBV27 TGTGCCAGCAGTTTATATGGGACAGGGGGAGGGGAGACCCAGTACTTC CASSLYGTGGGETQYF
NA TRBD1 TRBJ2-7 TRBV4-1 TGCGCCAGCAGCCAAGAAAGCCGGGACAGGTACGAGCAGTACTTC CASSQESRDRYEQYF
NA NA TRBJ2-2 TRBV12-3/TRBV12-4 TGTGCCAGCAAAGAGCGTAACACCGGGGAGCTGTTTTTT CASKERNTGELFF
NA NA TRBJ1-5 TRBV6-5 TGTGCCAGCAGTCAGGGTAATAATCAGCCCCAGCATTTT CASSQGNNQPQHF
NA NA TRBJ1-6 TRBV30 TGTGCCTGGAGAGGGGACTCTAATTCACCCCTCCACTTT CAWRGDSNSPLHF
NA TRBD2 TRBJ2-1 TRBV4-1 TGCGCCAGCAGCCAGGCTAGCGGGAGATACAATGAGCAGTTCTTC CASSQASGRYNEQFF
NA NA TRBJ2-1 TRBV5-1 TGCGCCAGCAGCTTGGCGTTTAGCACCTACAATGAGCAGTTCTTC CASSLAFSTYNEQFF
NA NA TRBJ2-1 TRBV7-2 TGTGCCAGCAGCTTAACCGGGGAGCAGTTCTTC CASSLTGEQFF
once TRBD1 TRBJ1-3 TRBV5-5 TGTGCCAGCAGCTTGAAAGGGGGCGCGGGAAACACCATATATTTT CASSLKGGAGNTIYF
NA NA TRBJ1-1 TRBV7-9 TGTGCCAGCAGCTTAGTACTTACGAACACTGAAGCTTTCTTT CASSLVLTNTEAFF
few TRBD1 TRBJ2-7 TRBV6-5 TGTGCCAGCGCCCGGGACAGGGGGACCTACGAGCAGTACTTC CASARDRGTYEQYF
NA TRBD1 TRBJ2-7 TRBV18 TGTGCCAGCTCACCAGGTCCTTGGACAGGGGACGAGTACGAGCAGTACTTC CASSPGPWTGDEYEQYF
NA NA TRBJ1-6 TRBV7-9 TGTGCCAGCAGCTTATACGGGGAAAGTGGTTCACCCCTCCACTTT CASSLYGESGSPLHF
NA TRBD1 TRBJ2-7 TRBV6-5 TGTGCCAGCAGTCGACAGGGTACGGCCTACGAGCAGTACTTC CASSRQGTAYEQYF
NA TRBD1 TRBJ2-1 TRBV11-2 TGTGCCAGCAGCTTAAGGGGGCCCCTGGGTAATGAGCAGTTCTTC CASSLRGPLGNEQFF
NA TRBD1 TRBJ1-5 TRBV30 TGTGCCTGGAGCGGACAGGGTTCTGGGCAGCCCCAGCATTTT CAWSGQGSGQPQHF
NA TRBD1 TRBJ2-5 TRBV11-2 TGTGCCAGCAGCCGCGACAGGGTTGGGGAGACCCAGTACTTC CASSRDRVGETQYF